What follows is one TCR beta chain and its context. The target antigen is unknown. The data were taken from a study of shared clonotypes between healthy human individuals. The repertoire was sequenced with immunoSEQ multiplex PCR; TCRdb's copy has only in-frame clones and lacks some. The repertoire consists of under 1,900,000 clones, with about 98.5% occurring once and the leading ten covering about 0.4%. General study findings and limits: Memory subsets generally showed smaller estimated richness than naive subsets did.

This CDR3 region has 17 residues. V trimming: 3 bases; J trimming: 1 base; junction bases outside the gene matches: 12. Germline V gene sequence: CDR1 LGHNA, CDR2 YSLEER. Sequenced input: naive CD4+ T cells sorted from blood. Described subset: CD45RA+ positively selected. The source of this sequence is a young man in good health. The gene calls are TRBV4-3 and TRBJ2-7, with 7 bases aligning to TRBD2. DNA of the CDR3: TGCGCCAGCAGCCACCAAAGCGGGGCGGGAGCTTCCTACGAGCAGTACTTC. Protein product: CASSHQSGAGASYEQYF.